A single sample gave rise to the 8 T cell receptor beta chains below, sequenced in a study of blood T cell repertoires in COVID-19. The table came from immunoSEQ multiplex PCR; TCRdb's copy has only in-frame clones and leaves some out. The data contain about 170,000 clones, approximately 85% of them singletons. The specimen was peripheral blood. The receptors here all came from an elderly woman with COVID-19, enrolled during active disease.

The rearrangement uses TRBV7-9 and TRBJ2-5; TRBD2 aligns across 9 bases. With V trimmed by 5 bases and J by 0 bases, 1 base remained unmatched. Per the germline V gene, CDR1 is SEHNR and CDR2 is FQNEAQ (reference sequence). The CDR3 sequence is 14 residues long. CDR3 bases: TGTGCCAGCAGCCGACTAGCGGACCAAGAGACCCAGTACTTC. This codes for CASSRLADQETQYF.

This chain connects TRBV5-1 to TRBJ2-1, with D perhaps matching TRBD2 (6 bases). The CDR3 loop spans 15 amino acids. The V end lost 0 bases, the J end lost 7 bases, and 14 bases lay between the germline ends. Germline CDR1 and CDR2: SGHRS and YFSETQ. CDR3 DNA sequence: TGCGCCAGCAGCTTGGTTTCCGGGAGTTTAAATGAGCAGTTCTTC. This translates into CASSLVSGSLNEQFF.

This clone appeared a single time. V usage is TRBV13 and J usage is TRBJ2-7, with 10 bases identical to TRBD2. This CDR3 region has 14 residues. V lost 2 bases and J lost 3; bases outside the gene matches: 1. Germline V gives CDR1 PRHDT, CDR2 FYEKMQ (reference sequence). The CDR3 DNA is TGTGCCAGCAGCTTAAGCGGGAGGGTCTACGAGCAGTACTTC. It translates to CASSLSGRVYEQYF. The whole variable domain, remainder taken from reference TRBV13 and TRBJ2-7, is AAGVIQSPRHLIKEKRETATLKCYPIPRHDTVYWYQQGPGQDPQFLISFYEKMQSDKGSIPDRFSAQQFSDYHSELNMSSLELGDSALYFCASSLSGRVYEQYFGPGTRLTVT.

The chain joins TRBV18 to TRBJ2-1; a possible D gene is TRBD1 (5 bases). Looked up from germline, CDR1 is KGHSH and CDR2 is LQKENI. V gave up 5 bases and J gave up 6 bases, with 17 bases separating them. This CDR3 comprises 15 residues. The CDR3 bases are TGTGCCAGCTCAGTTCGTGGCAGGGTGGGCAATGAGCAGTTCTTC. Encoded protein: CASSVRGRVGNEQFF. Using reference TRBV18 and TRBJ2-1 for the parts outside the CDR3, the full variable domain is NAGVMQNPRHLVRRRGQEARLRCSPMKGHSHVYWYRQLPEEGLKFMVYLQKENIIDESGMPKERFSAEFPKEGPSILRIQQVVRGDSAAYFCASSVRGRVGNEQFFGPGTRLTVL.

The CDR3 reads CASSLVPQGQGNQPQHF. The DNA for the CDR3 is TGCGCCAGCAGCTTGGTCCCCCAGGGACAGGGGAATCAGCCCCAGCATTTT. V is TRBV5-1 and J is TRBJ1-5; TRBD1 aligns across 10 bases. CDR1 SGHRS and CDR2 YFSETQ come from the germline V gene. The CDR3 has 17 amino acids. V lost 0 bases and J lost 4; bases outside the gene matches: 7.

In its sample, this clone was seen a few times. Other nucleotide sequences from this sample produce the same CDR3. This chain connects TRBV3-1 (or the pseudogene TRBV3-2) to TRBJ2-7; TRBD2 might be the D (6 bases). In germline, CDR1 is LGHDT, CDR2 YNNKEL (reference sequence). Trimming took off 5 bases at V and 6 bases at J, with 8 bases between the two ends. The CDR3 extends over 11 amino acids. The CDR3 sequence is CASSSGGEQYF. CDR3 nucleotides: TGTGCCAGCAGCTCCGGGGGCGAGCAGTACTTC.

The rearrangement uses TRBV24-1 and TRBJ2-5; TRBD2 matches at 13 bases. CDR3 length equals 18 residues. V trimming: 3 bases; J trimming: 1 base; junction bases outside the gene matches: 7. Germline V lookup: CDR1 KGHDR, CDR2 SFDVKD. In nucleotides, the CDR3 is TGTGCCACCAGTGATCCCCGTGGACTAGCGGGAGTCCAAGAGACCCAGTACTTC. As protein: CATSDPRGLAGVQETQYF.

V is TRBV5-1 and J is TRBJ2-7; 8 bases are a match to TRBD2. Germline V gene sequence: CDR1 SGHRS, CDR2 YFSETQ. This CDR3 region has 14 residues. The J segment lost 0 bases and the V segment lost 4 bases, leaving 3 bases of the junction unmatched. The CDR3 DNA is TGCGCCAGCAGCCACGGGGGGGGCTCCTACGAGCAGTACTTC. This gives the protein CASSHGGGSYEQYF.